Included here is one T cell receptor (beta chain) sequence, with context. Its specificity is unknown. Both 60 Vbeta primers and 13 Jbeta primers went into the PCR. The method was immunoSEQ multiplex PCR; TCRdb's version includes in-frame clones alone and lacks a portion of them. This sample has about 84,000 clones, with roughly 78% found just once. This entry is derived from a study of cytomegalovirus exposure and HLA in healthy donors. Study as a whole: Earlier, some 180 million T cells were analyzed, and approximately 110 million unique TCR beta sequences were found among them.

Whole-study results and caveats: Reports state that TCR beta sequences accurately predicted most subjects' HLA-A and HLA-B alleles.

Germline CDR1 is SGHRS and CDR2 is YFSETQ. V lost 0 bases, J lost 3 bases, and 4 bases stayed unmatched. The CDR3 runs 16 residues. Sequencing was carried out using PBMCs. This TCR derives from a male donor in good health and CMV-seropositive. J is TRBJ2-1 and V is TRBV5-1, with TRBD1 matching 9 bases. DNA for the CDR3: TGCGCCAGCAGCTTGGCACCGGGACAGGGCTACAATGAGCAGTTCTTC. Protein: CASSLAPGQGYNEQFF.